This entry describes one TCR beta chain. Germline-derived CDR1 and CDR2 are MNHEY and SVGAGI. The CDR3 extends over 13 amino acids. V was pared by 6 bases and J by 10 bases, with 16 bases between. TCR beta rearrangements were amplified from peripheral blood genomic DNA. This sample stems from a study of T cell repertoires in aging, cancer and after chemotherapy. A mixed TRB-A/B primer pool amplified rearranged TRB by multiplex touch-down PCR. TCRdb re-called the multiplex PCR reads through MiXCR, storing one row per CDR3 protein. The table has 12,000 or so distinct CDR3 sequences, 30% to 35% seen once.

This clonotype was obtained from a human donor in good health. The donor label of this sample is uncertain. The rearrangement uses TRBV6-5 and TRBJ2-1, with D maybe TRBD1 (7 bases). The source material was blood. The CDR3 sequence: CASRPRDRMEQFF. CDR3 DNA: TGTGCCAGCAGACCGCGGGACAGAATGGAGCAGTTCTTC.